The 29 T cell receptor beta chains reported below all come from one sample, sequenced in a study of cytomegalovirus exposure and HLA in healthy donors. Clones were read by immunoSEQ multiplex PCR, and TCRdb kept only the in-frame ones, dropping some. The top ten hold about 3% of the sample, which has 45,000 to 65,000 clones, 80% to 95% seen once. The sequencing sample was made of PBMCs. These receptors were obtained from a man in his late teens or twenties in good health and CMV-seronegative.

The chain is built from TRBV5-6 and TRBJ2-1, with 8 bases aligning to TRBD2. Germline V lookup: CDR1 SGHDT, CDR2 YYEEEE. Losses at the gene ends were 4 bases for V and 0 bases for J; bases not matched to a gene: 6. The CDR3 has 16 amino acids. The CDR3 loop is CASSGLSGSSYNEQFF. The CDR3 DNA reads TGTGCCAGCAGCGGTTTAAGCGGGAGCTCCTACAATGAGCAGTTCTTC.

This chain links TRBV7-2 with TRBJ1-5; the D is unclear. The CDR3 extends over 17 amino acids. The V and J ends lost 1 base and 7 bases respectively, with 20 bases between them. CDR1 is SGHTA and CDR2 is FQGNSA in the germline V gene. The CDR3 sequence is CASSLVAVSIAGQPQHF. In DNA, the CDR3 is TGTGCCAGCAGCTTAGTGGCGGTCTCCATAGCCGGGCAGCCCCAGCATTTT.

This clone was picked up one time. The chain carries TRBV7-2 and TRBJ2-1, with TRBD2 matching 8 bases. The germline V gene encodes CDR1 SGHTA and CDR2 FQGNSA. With V trimmed by 1 base and J by 3 bases, 5 bases remained unmatched. The CDR3 runs 16 residues. In nucleotides, the CDR3 is TGTGCCAGCAGCTTAGGCCCGGGAGGGGGCTACAATGAGCAGTTCTTC. It specifies CASSLGPGGGYNEQFF.

The chain joins TRBV5-1 to TRBJ2-3; 8 nucleotides agree with TRBD2. CDR1 SGHRS and CDR2 YFSETQ come from the germline V gene. Unmatched junction bases numbered 14, after V lost 8 bases and J lost 0 bases. The CDR3 covers 17 residues. Written as DNA, the CDR3 is TGCGCCAGTACCCTCAAGCCGGGGGGGTATAGCACAGATACGCAGTATTTT. This encodes CASTLKPGGYSTDTQYF.

This clone was detected many times. The chain links TRBV11-2 to TRBJ2-7; D perhaps matches TRBD1 (5 bases). From germline, CDR1 is SGHAT and CDR2 FQNNGV. This CDR3 comprises 12 residues. The V gene lost 5 bases and the J gene lost 7 bases, with 12 bases spanning the gap. The CDR3 loop reads CASSHERGEQYF. CDR3 coding DNA: TGTGCCAGCAGCCACGAAAGGGGAGAGCAGTACTTC.

J is TRBJ2-7 and V is TRBV6-1, with 8 bases aligning to TRBD1. V shed 4 bases and J 0 bases; nucleotides not matched to a gene: 5. The CDR3 extends over 15 amino acids. Germline CDR1 reads MNHNS; CDR2 reads SASEGT. The CDR3: CASSGLDRASYEQYF. Written as DNA, the CDR3 is TGTGCCAGCAGTGGACTGGACAGGGCCTCCTACGAGCAGTACTTC.

This chain connects TRBV4-1 to TRBJ1-1; 7 bases are a match to TRBD1. Trimming took 4 bases from V and 1 from J; bases not matched to a gene: 9. CDR3 length equals 16 residues. From germline, CDR1 is MGHRA and CDR2 YSYEKL. CDR3 loop: CASSLSVQGRNTEAFF. The CDR3 coding sequence is TGCGCCAGCAGCCTATCAGTACAGGGGCGGAACACTGAAGCTTTCTTT.

This clone was seen just once. The rearrangement uses TRBV2 and TRBJ2-3, with 7 bases fitting TRBD2. This CDR3 comprises 14 residues. Germline CDR1 SNHLY, CDR2 FYNNEI. V was clipped by 8 bases and J by 9 bases; unmatched bases: 14. CDR3 sequence: CASGRTSTTGTQYF. The CDR3 DNA sequence: TGTGCCAGCGGAAGGACTAGTACCACCGGGACGCAGTATTTT.

The chain combines TRBV19 with TRBJ2-7; TRBD2 matches 7 bases. In germline, CDR1 is LNHDA, CDR2 SQIVND (reference sequence). The CDR3 spans 13 residues. J gave up 3 bases and V 4 bases, and 3 bases lay outside the gene matches. The CDR3 region is CASSTLANYEQYF. The DNA of the CDR3 is TGTGCCAGTAGTACACTAGCGAACTACGAGCAGTACTTC.

The chain uses TRBV2 and TRBJ2-7, with 7 bases matching TRBD2. This CDR3 contains 13 residues. V lost 10 bases, J lost 3 bases, and 9 bases stayed unmatched. CDR1 is SNHLY and CDR2 is FYNNEI in the germline V gene. The CDR3 region has the DNA TGTGCCATCGGGGGGAGAGGTAGCTACGAGCAGTACTTC. Its translation is CAIGGRGSYEQYF.

V usage is TRBV27 and J usage is TRBJ2-6; no clear D gene. The CDR3 contains 17 residues. Germline V gene data show CDR1 as MNHEY and CDR2 as SMNVEV (reference sequence). The ends were cut back, 6 bases at V and 0 bases at J, with 15 bases in the middle. The DNA of the CDR3 is TGTGCCAGCAGCCTACTTGAGGCAAGCTCTGGGGCCAACGTCCTGACTTTC. Protein sequence: CASSLLEASSGANVLTF. Based on the CDR3 plus reference TRBV27 and TRBJ2-6, the full variable domain is EAQVTQNPRYLITVTGKKLTVTCSQNMNHEYMSWYRQDPGLGLRQIYYSMNVEVTDKGDVPEGYKVSRKEKRNFPLILESPSPNQTSLYFCASSLLEASSGANVLTFGAGSRLTVL.

The chain combines TRBV23-1 with TRBJ2-6; TRBD1 agrees at 7 bases. TRBV23-1 is designated an ORF whose function remains uncertain. The junction had 8 bases not matched to a gene; V was cut back by 0 bases and J by 0 bases. This CDR3 is 19 amino acids long. DNA of the CDR3: TGCGCCAGCAGTCAATCCGGCCAGGGGGTCCCCTCTGGGGCCAACGTCCTGACTTTC. As protein: CASSQSGQGVPSGANVLTF.

In regard to this clone: This sample also contains other DNA sequences that code for the same CDR3. The chain joins TRBV6-6 to TRBJ2-1; possibly TRBD2 for D (5 bases). The CDR3 consists of 14 residues. Trimming shortened V by 5 bases and J by 1 base, and 9 bases separated the two germline ends. CDR1 and CDR2 from the germline V gene are MNHNY and SVGAGI (reference sequence). CDR3 nucleotide sequence: TGTGCCAGCAGTGGGCGGGTATCCTACAATGAGCAGTTCTTC. Its translation is CASSGRVSYNEQFF.

J is TRBJ2-5 and V is TRBV27; D perhaps matches TRBD1 (5 bases). The CDR3 is 14 residues long. CDR1 and CDR2 from the germline V gene are MNHEY and SMNVEV (reference sequence). Trimming stripped 6 bases from V and 5 bases from J, with 16 bases between. CDR3 nucleotides: TGTGCCAGCAGGCATACAGGTGGAGCGGAGACCCAGTACTTC. This translates into CASRHTGGAETQYF.

This sequence joins TRBV2 and TRBJ2-2, with 13 nucleotides matching TRBD2. From germline, CDR1 is SNHLY and CDR2 FYNNEI. This CDR3 region has 17 residues. V shed 9 bases, J shed 4 bases, and the junction held 11 bases outside the gene matches. The CDR3 region has the DNA TGTGCCAGTACACGACTAGCGGGAGGATTCAGCACCGGGGAGCTGTTTTTT. Protein sequence: CASTRLAGGFSTGELFF. The full variable domain, with the rest looked up from reference TRBV2 and TRBJ2-2, is EPEVTQTPSHQVTQMGQEVILRCVPISNHLYFYWYRQILGQKVEFLVSFYNNEISEKSEIFDDQFSVERPDGSNFTLKIRSTKLEDSAMYFCASTRLAGGFSTGELFFGEGSRLTVL.

The chain couples TRBV6-5 to TRBJ1-5; 8 bases match TRBD1. CDR1 and CDR2 (germline): MNHEY, SVGAGI. V gave up 6 bases and J gave up 5 bases; unmatched junction bases: 9. The CDR3 has 15 residues. DNA of the CDR3: TGTGCCAGCAGAGCCCTGGACAGGGCGGATCAGCCCCAGCATTTT. This gives the protein CASRALDRADQPQHF.

The V gene is TRBV25-1, the J gene TRBJ2-5; possibly TRBD2 for D (5 bases). This CDR3 spans 17 amino acids. V was trimmed by 6 bases and J by 1 base, leaving 21 bases between them. Looked up from germline, CDR1 is MGHDK and CDR2 is SYGVNS. The CDR3 sequence: CASRTGNFPGFQETQYF. CDR3 bases: TGTGCCAGCAGAACGGGGAACTTTCCGGGGTTCCAAGAGACCCAGTACTTC.

This clone was detected only a few times. The chain joins TRBV6-1 to TRBJ2-7, with D possibly being TRBD2 (6 bases). V shed 2 bases and J shed 1 base, with 12 bases lying between them. Germline values: CDR1 MNHNS, CDR2 SASEGT. This CDR3 has 15 amino acids. The DNA for the CDR3 is TGTGCCAGCAGTGAAAGAGCGGAGGGGTCCTACGAGCAGTACTTC. It specifies CASSERAEGSYEQYF.

Comments on this clone: This specimen includes other DNA sequences encoding the same CDR3. V is TRBV11-2 and J is TRBJ2-5, with 8 bases fitting TRBD1. The CDR3 sequence is 16 residues long. CDR1 and CDR2 (germline): SGHAT, FQNNGV. The junction had 8 bases not matched to a gene; V was cut back by 1 base and J by 4 bases. CDR3 sequence reads: CASSLGGTGGLETQYF. The CDR3 DNA follows: TGTGCCAGCAGCTTAGGAGGCACAGGGGGATTAGAGACCCAGTACTTC.

The V gene is TRBV14, the J gene TRBJ2-1, with a tentative D call TRBD2 (5 bases). V was cut by 4 bases and J by 10 bases, with 14 bases left in between. CDR3 length: 13 residues. Germline CDR1 and CDR2: SGHDN and FVKESK. CDR3 in DNA: TGTGCCAGCAGCCGTCTAGCCCGTGGCGAGCAGTTCTTC. It codes for CASSRLARGEQFF.

The rearrangement links TRBV11-2 to TRBJ2-7; D gene uncertain. With 0 bases removed from V and 2 bases from J, the gap between germline ends came to 8 bases. Germline assignment: CDR1 SGHAT and CDR2 FQNNGV. This CDR3 comprises 14 residues. The CDR3 sequence: CASSLDGPAYEQYF. CDR3 in DNA: TGTGCCAGCAGCTTAGATGGGCCAGCCTACGAGCAGTACTTC.

V usage is TRBV6-6 and J usage is TRBJ2-3; D is unresolved. The germline gives CDR1 MNHNY, CDR2 SVGAGI (reference sequence). V lost 6 bases and J lost 2, with 12 bases in between. The CDR3 is 14 amino acids. The chain's CDR3 is CASSPGYTTDTQYF. Written as DNA, the CDR3 is TGTGCCAGCAGCCCCGGTTATACCACAGATACGCAGTATTTT.

In this sample, this clone turned up once. The chain links TRBV5-1 to TRBJ1-5; D is uncertain. This CDR3 region has 13 residues. V lost 0 bases and J 4 bases, leaving 5 bases between the germline ends. The germline V gene encodes CDR1 SGHRS and CDR2 YFSETQ. The CDR3 spells CASSLGANQPQHF. The CDR3 DNA reads TGCGCCAGCAGCTTGGGGGCTAATCAGCCCCAGCATTTT.

This clone was detected once. V is TRBV7-9 and J is TRBJ2-3, with unresolved D. Trimming removed 0 bases at V and 3 bases at J, with 10 bases between. The CDR3 is made up of 15 amino acids. CDR1 and CDR2 from the germline V gene are SEHNR and FQNEAQ (reference sequence). This CDR3 is CASSLALSPTDTQYF. CDR3 bases: TGTGCCAGCAGCTTAGCCTTAAGCCCAACAGATACGCAGTATTTT.

V and J are TRBV7-9 and TRBJ2-1; 9 nucleotides align to TRBD2. CDR3 length equals 13 residues. Germline V CDR1 and CDR2: SEHNR, FQNEAQ (reference sequence). V shed 0 bases, J shed 13 bases, and the junction held 4 bases outside the gene matches. CDR3 sequence (DNA): TGTGCCAGCAGCTTAGCGACTAGCGGTAATCAGTTCTTC. As protein: CASSLATSGNQFF.

The chain links TRBV11-2 to TRBJ1-1, with D uncertain. CDR3 size: 15 residues. V lost 2 bases, J lost 2 bases, and 12 bases lay in between. Germline V gene data show CDR1 as SGHAT and CDR2 as FQNNGV. CDR3 protein: CASSLFVRQNTEAFF. The CDR3 DNA reads TGTGCCAGCAGCTTATTCGTCAGACAAAACACTGAAGCTTTCTTT.

This clone has only one observation. This chain uses TRBV28 with TRBJ1-1; D remains ambiguous. Germline values: CDR1 MDHEN, CDR2 SYDVKM. The V and J ends lost 6 bases and 7 bases respectively, with 12 bases between them. The CDR3 has 12 amino acids. The DNA for the CDR3 is TGTGCCAGCAGCGGTCGCCCGGGTGAAGCTTTCTTT. Its protein is CASSGRPGEAFF.

The V call is TRBV4-2, the J call TRBJ2-7, with D possibly matching TRBD2 (5 bases). This CDR3 is built from 16 residues. Germline assignment: CDR1 LGHNA and CDR2 YNFKEQ. V was trimmed by 4 bases and J by 0 bases, leaving 16 bases between them. CDR3 sequence: CASSRPESGSSYEQYF. CDR3 in DNA: TGTGCCAGCAGCCGCCCCGAGAGCGGCAGCTCCTACGAGCAGTACTTC.

The gene calls are TRBV19 and TRBJ1-2; 9 bases agree with TRBD1. CDR1 LNHDA and CDR2 SQIVND come from the germline V gene (reference sequence). V lost 2 bases and J lost 7; bases outside the gene matches: 5. CDR3 length: 14 residues. CDR3 bases: TGTGCCAGTAGTATATCCAGGACAGGGGTTGGCTACACCTTC. This codes for CASSISRTGVGYTF. Filled out from reference TRBV19 and TRBJ1-2, the complete variable domain reads DGGITQSPKYLFRKEGQNVTLSCEQNLNHDAMYWYRQDPGQGLRLIYYSQIVNDFQKGDIAEGYSVSREKKESFPLTVTSAQKNPTAFYLCASSISRTGVGYTFGSGTRLTVV.